This TCR beta chain was found in a study of T cell repertoires in cytomegalovirus infection (dated by TCRdb to the late 2010s). For the wider study: The peptide stimulations were aimed at well-studied HLA-B-restricted epitopes as well as recently identified HLA-C-restricted CMV epitopes, whose presentation resists viral immunomodulation. The HLA type of each donor mattered for the analysis, because public TCR beta signatures pointed to carriage of CMV infection along with the matching HLA type. Overall results and qualifications from the work: The ex vivo response was dominated by HLA-C-restricted CMV-specific TCR beta clonotypes, which also provided the single most frequent clonotype in two of eight donors. In both this cohort and an independent cohort of some 370 donors, the cumulative frequency of public TCR beta family members distinguished carriers of CMV infection plus the relevant HLA type.

Deletion took 0 bases off V and 10 bases off J, with a span of 13 bases between the germline ends. CDR1 and CDR2 are read off the germline V gene (reference sequence) as LGHDT and YNNKEL. The CDR3 numbers 14 residues from cysteine through phenylalanine. Just the 42-base CDR3 DNA is kept, in frame starting at base 1. The listed sequencing device is Illumina HiSeq 1500. Through fastp at Q25 and MiXCR, TCRdb rebuilt clones from the public reads, retaining in-frame beta chains. Rows with a matching CDR3 protein are joined into one entry that keeps the most common DNA and genes. Recorded for this sample are 600,000 to 700,000 distinct CDR3 sequences; roughly 36% of them occurred a single time. The top ten hold over 15% of the sample. Taken with the paper, the label for treatment or condition translates to: in vitro stimulation with specific CMV peptide epitopes to enrich CMV-specific T cells. As for this clonotype: This receptor's antigen is unknown. Within one base of it there is no much larger clone, and no base qualities were kept.

This TCR derives from a human donor in good health (CMV status not recorded). Some clones in this sample may be carry-over from other donors' samples. Here the sequenced sample was cultured PBMCs, taken from culture after CMV antigen stimulation. The chain was built from TRBV3-1 and TRBJ2-1; TRBD1 is perhaps the D gene, given 5 matching bases. The CDR3 amino acid sequence is: CASSQDLLGREQFF. The nucleotides are TGTGCCAGCAGCCAAGATCTTTTGGGGCGAGAGCAGTTCTTC.